A single sample is the source of the 7 T cell receptor beta chains below, sequenced in a study of technical replicates of blood from a few donors. Sequencing was performed with immunoSEQ multiplex PCR; in TCRdb, only in-frame clones are kept and a portion is missing. The sample lists 60,000 to 85,000 clones, roughly 97% occurring once. The sample consisted of T cells isolated from PBMCs. These receptors came from a human donor in good health.

The chain recombines TRBV9 with TRBJ2-7, with 7 bases aligning to TRBD1. This CDR3 is built from 14 residues. V gave up 2 bases and J gave up 2 bases; unmatched junction bases: 4. Germline CDR1 and CDR2: SGDLS and YYNGEE. CDR3 nucleotides: TGTGCCAGCAGCGTTTCCGGGACAGCCTACGAGCAGTACTTC. It is translated as CASSVSGTAYEQYF.

DNA of the CDR3: TGCAGCGTTGAAATGGCAGGCTATGGCTACACCTTC. Its protein product is CSVEMAGYGYTF. This chain links TRBV29-1 with TRBJ1-2; D gene ambiguous. V gave up 2 bases and J gave up 4 bases, with 8 bases separating them. The CDR3 totals 12 residues. The germline gives CDR1 SQVTM, CDR2 ANQGSEA.

The genes are TRBV9 and TRBJ2-5; 8 bases agree with TRBD2. The CDR3 sequence is 13 residues long. The germline gives CDR1 SGDLS, CDR2 YYNGEE. After removal of 2 bases from V and 5 bases from J, the junction contained 2 bases not matched to a gene. CDR3 DNA sequence: TGTGCCAGCAGCGTTGGGACTAGGGAGACCCAGTACTTC. Amino acids: CASSVGTRETQYF.

The gene calls are TRBV7-6 and TRBJ1-1, with D uncertain. The V gene lost 1 base and the J gene lost 1 base, with 4 bases spanning the gap. Germline V gene data show CDR1 as SGHVS and CDR2 as FNYEAQ. The CDR3 contains 13 residues. This chain's CDR3 is CASSLEQNTEAFF. In nucleotides, the CDR3 is TGTGCCAGCAGCTTAGAACAGAACACTGAAGCTTTCTTT.

This chain connects TRBV27 to TRBJ2-2; D remains unclear. The length of the CDR3 is 12 residues. The V gene's germline CDR1 is MNHEY and CDR2 SMNVEV (reference sequence). The V end was cut by 6 bases, the J end by 4 bases, with 6 bases between. The CDR3 DNA is TGTGCCAGCAGGCGAACCACCGGGGAGCTGTTTTTT. Translated: CASRRTTGELFF.

This chain uses TRBV7-2 with TRBJ1-4, with a possible D match to TRBD1 (5 bases). There are 14 residues in the CDR3. V lost 5 bases to trimming and J lost 5 bases, with 12 bases between them. Germline CDR1 SGHTA, CDR2 FQGNSA. Here the CDR3 reads CASSPDGGNEKLFF. CDR3 DNA sequence: TGTGCCAGCAGCCCTGACGGGGGAAATGAAAAACTGTTTTTT.

This chain connects TRBV7-6 to TRBJ1-4; TRBD1 is a possible D gene (5 bases). V lost 1 base and J lost 0, with 9 bases in between. Looked up from germline, CDR1 is SGHVS and CDR2 is FNYEAQ. This CDR3 comprises 16 residues. The CDR3 region is CASSLVPGTTNEKLFF. The CDR3 coding sequence is TGTGCCAGCAGCTTAGTCCCAGGGACAACTAATGAAAAACTGTTTTTT.